These T cell receptor beta chains were read from a single sample in a study of blood T cells in healthy people across ages. Each CDR3 protein is one row after TCRdb ran MiXCR on the 5' RACE reads. The sample has around 1,800,000 distinct CDR3 sequences; about two fifths are singletons. Sequenced material: blood. The receptors derive from a human donor in good health. CDR3s include the opening cysteine and the closing phenylalanine or tryptophan. D genes are given only for firm matches. The size entry is marked missing in some rows and otherwise reads once, few, many or a size class.

J gene: TRBJ1-4; V gene: TRBV11-1; D gene: TRBD1; clone size: few; CDR3 DNA: TGTGCCAGCAGCCTGAGACAGGGGACTGAAAAACTGTTTTTT; CDR3 protein: CASSLRQGTEKLFF
J gene: TRBJ2-7; V gene: TRBV20-1; D gene: -; clone size: -; CDR3 DNA: TGCAGTGCTAGATTTCCGGGACGGCCTTACGAGCAGTACTTC; CDR3 protein: CSARFPGRPYEQYF
J gene: TRBJ2-7; V gene: TRBV27; D gene: -; clone size: -; CDR3 DNA: TGTGCCAGCAGTTTAATTGCCTCTGGCGACGAGCAGTACTTC; CDR3 protein: CASSLIASGDEQYF
J gene: TRBJ1-2; V gene: TRBV9; D gene: -; clone size: few; CDR3 DNA: TGTGCCAGCAGCGTATCGGTCGGGGCGGAGTATGGCTACACCTTC; CDR3 protein: CASSVSVGAEYGYTF
J gene: TRBJ2-3; V gene: TRBV27; D gene: -; clone size: -; CDR3 DNA: TGTGCCAGTACCCTCGGGGGAGCGGCAGATACGCAGTATTTT; CDR3 protein: CASTLGGAADTQYF
J gene: TRBJ2-7; V gene: TRBV29-1; D gene: TRBD1; clone size: -; CDR3 DNA: TGCAGCGTTGATTCAGGGGGCGCCTCCTACGAGCAGTACTTC; CDR3 protein: CSVDSGGASYEQYF
J gene: TRBJ2-1; V gene: TRBV5-6; D gene: TRBD2; clone size: few; CDR3 DNA: TGTGTCAGCAGTCTAGCGGGGGGCTCCTACAATGAGCAGTTCTTC; CDR3 protein: CVSSLAGGSYNEQFF
J gene: TRBJ2-1; V gene: TRBV12-3/TRBV12-4; D gene: -; clone size: few; CDR3 DNA: TGTGCCAGCAGTTTAGGGTCACGTCTCTACAATGAGCAGTTCTTC; CDR3 protein: CASSLGSRLYNEQFF
J gene: TRBJ2-4; V gene: TRBV12-3/TRBV12-4; D gene: -; clone size: -; CDR3 DNA: TGTGCCAGCGGCCCACCGGGGGCGTTGGGCATTCAGTACTTC; CDR3 protein: CASGPPGALGIQYF
J gene: TRBJ1-4; V gene: TRBV12-3/TRBV12-4; D gene: TRBD1; clone size: -; CDR3 DNA: TGTGCCAGCAGCGCGACAGGGGTTTCGAATGAAAAACTGTTTTTT; CDR3 protein: CASSATGVSNEKLFF
J gene: TRBJ2-3; V gene: TRBV29-1; D gene: -; clone size: many; CDR3 DNA: TGCAGCGTTGTACTGGACACAGATACGCAGTATTTT; CDR3 protein: CSVVLDTDTQYF
J gene: TRBJ2-4; V gene: TRBV12-3/TRBV12-4; D gene: -; clone size: -; CDR3 DNA: TGTGCCAGCAGTTTATCTACCAGTGTCGGGGTAAGGAACATTCAGTACTTC; CDR3 protein: CASSLSTSVGVRNIQYF
J gene: TRBJ1-6; V gene: TRBV27; D gene: -; clone size: few; CDR3 DNA: TGTGCCAGCAGAGGACAGTCTTCCTATAATTCACCCCTCCACTTT; CDR3 protein: CASRGQSSYNSPLHF
J gene: TRBJ1-2; V gene: TRBV7-3; D gene: -; clone size: -; CDR3 DNA: TGTGCCAGCAGCTTTTCTTCCGGGACTAACTATGGCTACACCTTC; CDR3 protein: CASSFSSGTNYGYTF
J gene: TRBJ2-5; V gene: TRBV4-2; D gene: TRBD2; clone size: -; CDR3 DNA: TGTGCCAGCAGGGGACTAGCGGGCGACGAACAGTACTTC; CDR3 protein: CASRGLAGDEQYF
J gene: TRBJ1-4; V gene: TRBV4-3; D gene: -; clone size: -; CDR3 DNA: TGCGCCAGCAGCCCAAGTCGGATTGAAAAACTGTTTTTT; CDR3 protein: CASSPSRIEKLFF
J gene: TRBJ1-1; V gene: TRBV12-3/TRBV12-4; D gene: -; clone size: few; CDR3 DNA: TGTGCCAGCGACAGAGAAACGTTAACGAACACTGAAGCTTTCTTT; CDR3 protein: CASDRETLTNTEAFF
J gene: TRBJ1-4; V gene: TRBV27; D gene: TRBD1; clone size: -; CDR3 DNA: TGTGCCAGCAGTTTCTCAATCGGGACAGTTCGGGAAAAACTGTTTTTT; CDR3 protein: CASSFSIGTVREKLFF
J gene: TRBJ2-7; V gene: TRBV20-1; D gene: -; clone size: few; CDR3 DNA: TGCAGTGCGGAGGTCGACAGCTACTACGAGCAGTACTTC; CDR3 protein: CSAEVDSYYEQYF
J gene: TRBJ1-2; V gene: TRBV4-1; D gene: -; clone size: many; CDR3 DNA: TGCGCCAAAAGACCGGACTATGGCTACACCTTC; CDR3 protein: CAKRPDYGYTF
J gene: TRBJ2-7; V gene: TRBV27; D gene: TRBD1; clone size: few; CDR3 DNA: TGTGCCAGCAGCAAATCCAACTACAGGGGCTACGAGCAGTACTTC; CDR3 protein: CASSKSNYRGYEQYF
J gene: TRBJ2-7; V gene: TRBV7-9; D gene: -; clone size: few; CDR3 DNA: TGTGCCAGCAGCTTTGACTTGAACTCCTACGAGCAGTACTTC; CDR3 protein: CASSFDLNSYEQYF
J gene: TRBJ2-7; V gene: TRBV20-1; D gene: -; clone size: -; CDR3 DNA: TGCAGTGCTGGCGCCCGGTTTCCGGGGAGCTCCTACGAGCAGTACTTC; CDR3 protein: CSAGARFPGSSYEQYF
J gene: TRBJ1-2; V gene: TRBV4-1; D gene: -; clone size: -; CDR3 DNA: TGCGCCAGCAGCCAAGAAAATTGGCAGGTCTATGGCTACACCTTC; CDR3 protein: CASSQENWQVYGYTF
J gene: TRBJ2-7; V gene: TRBV19; D gene: -; clone size: -; CDR3 DNA: TGTGCCAGTAGTCCTCGGGACACTATCCCTGACGAGCAGTACTTC; CDR3 protein: CASSPRDTIPDEQYF
J gene: TRBJ2-3; V gene: TRBV5-1; D gene: -; clone size: -; CDR3 DNA: TGCGCCAGCAGCTCCTATTATGATACGCAGTATTTT; CDR3 protein: CASSSYYDTQYF
J gene: TRBJ2-5; V gene: TRBV4-3; D gene: -; clone size: few; CDR3 DNA: TGCGCCAGCAGCCAAGATCTGGGTTTAGAAGAGACCCAGTACTTC; CDR3 protein: CASSQDLGLEETQYF
J gene: TRBJ1-5; V gene: TRBV18; D gene: TRBD1; clone size: -; CDR3 DNA: TGTGCCAGCTCACCAACGTCGACAGGGCCATCGCCCCAGCATTTT; CDR3 protein: CASSPTSTGPSPQHF
J gene: TRBJ2-1; V gene: TRBV5-1; D gene: -; clone size: few; CDR3 DNA: TGCGCCAGCAGCTTTGATTGGAGCTCCTACAATGAGCAGTTCTTC; CDR3 protein: CASSFDWSSYNEQFF
J gene: TRBJ1-2; V gene: TRBV3-1; D gene: -; clone size: -; CDR3 DNA: TGTGCCAGCAGCCAAGGTTCCGTGGGTAACTATGGCTACACCTTC; CDR3 protein: CASSQGSVGNYGYTF
J gene: TRBJ2-5; V gene: TRBV7-9; D gene: TRBD2; clone size: -; CDR3 DNA: TGTGCCAGCAGCCTCGGTACTAGCGGGGGGCATCCCCAGTACTTC; CDR3 protein: CASSLGTSGGHPQYF
J gene: TRBJ1-5; V gene: TRBV5-6; D gene: -; clone size: few; CDR3 DNA: TGTGCCAGCAGCTTCGGTCCGGGCGGGCCCCAGCATTTT; CDR3 protein: CASSFGPGGPQHF
J gene: TRBJ2-7; V gene: TRBV29-1; D gene: TRBD1; clone size: -; CDR3 DNA: TGCAGCGTTAGACAGGGACCAAACGAGCAGTACTTC; CDR3 protein: CSVRQGPNEQYF
J gene: TRBJ1-1; V gene: TRBV20-1; D gene: -; clone size: -; CDR3 DNA: TGCAGTACCGGGACACAGAACACTGAAGCTTTCTTT; CDR3 protein: CSTGTQNTEAFF
J gene: TRBJ1-2; V gene: TRBV20-1; D gene: TRBD1; clone size: -; CDR3 DNA: TGCAGTGCTAGAGATTCCAGGGGGGGCGGCTATGGCTACACCTTC; CDR3 protein: CSARDSRGGGYGYTF
J gene: TRBJ1-1; V gene: TRBV28; D gene: -; clone size: once; CDR3 DNA: TGTGCCAGCAGTCCCCATGATGGCAGAGAAACTGAAGCTTTCTTT; CDR3 protein: CASSPHDGRETEAFF
J gene: TRBJ1-1; V gene: TRBV6-5; D gene: -; clone size: -; CDR3 DNA: TGTGCCGGCAGGAGAGATGGTAACACTGAAGCTTTCTTT; CDR3 protein: CAGRRDGNTEAFF
J gene: TRBJ2-6; V gene: TRBV7-2; D gene: -; clone size: -; CDR3 DNA: TGTGCCAGCAGCTTAACGGGAAGTAGCTCTGGGGCCAACGTCCTGACTTTC; CDR3 protein: CASSLTGSSSGANVLTF
J gene: TRBJ2-3; V gene: TRBV9; D gene: -; clone size: -; CDR3 DNA: TGTGCCAGCAGCGTAGACAGGGCTACAGATACGCAGTATTTT; CDR3 protein: CASSVDRATDTQYF
J gene: TRBJ2-1; V gene: TRBV5-1; D gene: -; clone size: -; CDR3 DNA: TGCGCCAGCAGCTTGGGCCACGTGACTGCCTACAATGAGCAGTTCTTC; CDR3 protein: CASSLGHVTAYNEQFF
J gene: TRBJ2-5; V gene: TRBV9; D gene: -; clone size: -; CDR3 DNA: TGTGCCAGCAGCCCAACTGCCCTATCGGGGACCCAGTACTTC; CDR3 protein: CASSPTALSGTQYF
J gene: TRBJ1-2; V gene: TRBV5-5; D gene: -; clone size: -; CDR3 DNA: TGTGCCAGCAGCTGTAGTGTCCTTAACTATGGCTACACCTTC; CDR3 protein: CASSCSVLNYGYTF
J gene: TRBJ2-7; V gene: TRBV28; D gene: TRBD1; clone size: -; CDR3 DNA: TGTGCCACCCTTGGGACAGGGCGAGTAGTAGCTGGACCCGATGACGAGCAGTACTTC; CDR3 protein: CATLGTGRVVAGPDDEQYF
J gene: TRBJ2-7; V gene: TRBV29-1; D gene: -; clone size: -; CDR3 DNA: TGCAGCGTTGAAGATATAGGGCCCGGGGGCGAGCAGTACTTC; CDR3 protein: CSVEDIGPGGEQYF
J gene: TRBJ2-3; V gene: TRBV28; D gene: -; clone size: -; CDR3 DNA: TGTGCCGGTTCCTACAGCAGTCGCACAGATACGCAGTATTTT; CDR3 protein: CAGSYSSRTDTQYF
J gene: TRBJ2-5; V gene: TRBV20-1; D gene: TRBD2; clone size: few; CDR3 DNA: TGCAGTGCTAGAGGGACTAGCGGGGGGGCCTGGGAGACCCAGTACTTC; CDR3 protein: CSARGTSGGAWETQYF
J gene: TRBJ2-7; V gene: TRBV5-1; D gene: -; clone size: few; CDR3 DNA: TGCGCCAGCAGCTTTTCACAGGATAGTTACGAGCAGTACTTC; CDR3 protein: CASSFSQDSYEQYF
J gene: TRBJ1-4; V gene: TRBV4-3; D gene: TRBD1; clone size: -; CDR3 DNA: TGCGCCAGCAGCCAAGTAAACGGAGCGGGACAGCTCAGATCAACTAATGAAAAACTGTTTTTT; CDR3 protein: CASSQVNGAGQLRSTNEKLFF
J gene: TRBJ2-7; V gene: TRBV4-1; D gene: TRBD1; clone size: -; CDR3 DNA: TGCGCCAGCAGCCAGACGGGGACAGGGGAATTGGAGCAGTACTTC; CDR3 protein: CASSQTGTGELEQYF
J gene: TRBJ2-1; V gene: TRBV28; D gene: -; clone size: -; CDR3 DNA: TGTGCCAGCAGTTTACCCTCCCCCGGGAAGCAGTTCTTC; CDR3 protein: CASSLPSPGKQFF
J gene: TRBJ1-2; V gene: TRBV20-1; D gene: -; clone size: -; CDR3 DNA: TGCAGTGCTAGAGCCCCGGGGGGGTGGGGCTACACCTTC; CDR3 protein: CSARAPGGWGYTF
J gene: TRBJ2-4; V gene: TRBV6-5; D gene: -; clone size: few; CDR3 DNA: TGTGCCAGCAGTTATGGGCTAGCCAAAAACATTCAGTACTTC; CDR3 protein: CASSYGLAKNIQYF
J gene: TRBJ1-5; V gene: TRBV6-2/TRBV6-3; D gene: -; clone size: -; CDR3 DNA: TGTGCCAGCAGTTCCGGAGACGGGACTAGGCCGCCCCAGCATTTT; CDR3 protein: CASSSGDGTRPPQHF
J gene: TRBJ2-5; V gene: TRBV12-5; D gene: -; clone size: few; CDR3 DNA: TGTGCTAGTGGTTTGGATACCCTCGGGCAGTACTTC; CDR3 protein: CASGLDTLGQYF
J gene: TRBJ2-3; V gene: TRBV29-1; D gene: TRBD1; clone size: few; CDR3 DNA: TGCAGCGTTGATAGTGCCAACCCAGGGGGAGATACGCAGTATTTT; CDR3 protein: CSVDSANPGGDTQYF
J gene: TRBJ2-7; V gene: TRBV27; D gene: TRBD2; clone size: -; CDR3 DNA: TGTGCCAGCAGTATACTCCTAGCGGGGGGCCCTTACGAGCAGTACTTC; CDR3 protein: CASSILLAGGPYEQYF
J gene: TRBJ2-1; V gene: TRBV12-3/TRBV12-4; D gene: TRBD2; clone size: -; CDR3 DNA: TGTGCCAGCAGTTTTATAGCGGGGGGTGGTAATGAGCAGTTCTTC; CDR3 protein: CASSFIAGGGNEQFF